These 13 T cell receptor beta chains were sequenced from one sample in a study of blood T cells in healthy people across ages. Alongside a J-beta primer mix, a sample-barcoded 5' primer served in a second PCR lasting roughly 6 to 12 cycles. MiXCR, run by TCRdb on the 5' RACE reads, gives a single entry per CDR3 protein. The sample has around 940,000 distinct CDR3 sequences; around 54% are singletons. Sequences were obtained from blood. The receptors come from a woman in her sixties or seventies in good health.

This clonotype was detected many times. The chain carries TRBV6-6 and TRBJ2-7; D possibly corresponds to TRBD1 (6 bases). Germline V CDR1 and CDR2: MNHNY, SVGAGI (reference sequence). The ends were cut back, 0 bases at V and 2 bases at J, with 8 bases in the middle. The CDR3 has 14 amino acids. The CDR3 region is CASSYSAGAYEQYF. The CDR3 DNA reads as TGTGCCAGCAGTTACTCGGCAGGGGCCTACGAGCAGTACTTC.

The J gene is TRBJ2-3, the V gene TRBV7-6, with TRBD2 matching 11 bases. Trimming at V came to 5 bases and at J to 0 bases, leaving 4 bases not matched to a gene. The CDR3 is 16 residues long. Germline CDR1 is SGHVS and CDR2 is FNYEAQ. The CDR3 sequence: CASSLTSGSSTDTQYF. The CDR3 nucleotides are TGTGCCAGCAGCCTTACTAGCGGGAGCAGCACAGATACGCAGTATTTT.

This chain links TRBV4-1 with TRBJ2-5; 7 positions match TRBD1. Germline assignment: CDR1 MGHRA and CDR2 YSYEKL. Germline trimming cut 6 bases from V and 4 bases from J; bases unmatched to any gene: 11. The CDR3 is 15 residues long. CDR3 sequence: CASRPDRVGIETQYF. The CDR3 nucleotides are TGCGCCAGCAGGCCCGACAGGGTAGGGATAGAGACCCAGTACTTC.

The CDR3 loop reads CATSTSGSSYEQYF. CDR3 DNA: TGTGCCACCAGCACCTCCGGATCGTCCTACGAGCAGTACTTC. The chain is built from TRBV15 and TRBJ2-7; D not resolved. CDR1 LNHNV and CDR2 YYDKDF come from the germline V gene (reference sequence). The CDR3 contains 14 residues. Trimming cost V 4 bases and J 1 base, with 11 bases left between them.

The table lists this clonotype with a few counts. The V and J genes are TRBV6-1 and TRBJ2-7; D might be TRBD1 or TRBD2, each matching 5 bases. Trimming cost V 11 bases and J 0 bases, with 11 bases left between them. The V gene's germline CDR1 is MNHNS and CDR2 SASEGT. This CDR3 region has 12 residues. The CDR3 loop reads CAAPGSSYEQYF. The CDR3 DNA sequence: TGTGCCGCCCCAGGGAGCTCCTACGAGCAGTACTTC.

The CDR3 DNA follows: TGCAGTGCTAGAGCGACGGGGGCTGGGGGACTAGAGGGCCCTTGGGAGCAGTACTTC. Translated: CSARATGAGGLEGPWEQYF. This chain links TRBV20-1 with TRBJ2-7; 8 nucleotides match TRBD2. The CDR3 extends over 19 amino acids. The germline gives CDR1 DFQATT, CDR2 SNEGSKA (reference sequence). J was trimmed by 7 bases and V by 1 base; bases with no gene match: 24.

Notes on this clonotype: One end of the junction does not line up with germline, which may come from a read error. The chain uses TRBV14 and TRBJ2-1, with D perhaps matching TRBD1 (5 bases). CDR3 length equals 16 residues. Germline V gene sequence: CDR1 SGHDN, CDR2 FVKESK. CDR3 sequence reads: CASNQELGQPYNEQFF. In DNA form, the CDR3 reads TGTGCCAGCAACCAAGAGCTAGGACAACCCTACAATGAGCAGTTCTTC.

As regards this clonotype: A single base separates this from a much larger clone, so it may be a read error. This chain joins TRBV28 and TRBJ1-4; TRBD1 agrees at 7 bases. Germline CDR1 MDHEN, CDR2 SYDVKM. The CDR3 loop spans 15 amino acids. The CDR3 is CAGSSTGDGDEKLFF. CDR3 sequence (DNA): TGTGCCGGCAGTTCCACAGGGGACGGAGATGAAAAACTGTTTTTT.

CDR3 in amino acids: CASSSTALGEQYF. As DNA, the CDR3 is TGCGCCAGCAGCTCGACGGCCCTCGGGGAGCAGTACTTC. The chain joins TRBV5-1 to TRBJ2-5, with D perhaps matching TRBD2 (5 bases). Germline V gene data show CDR1 as SGHRS and CDR2 as YFSETQ. Trimming shortened V by 3 bases and J by 11 bases, and 17 bases separated the two germline ends. The CDR3 totals 13 residues.

This CDR3 reads CASSPRGELVADTQYF. As DNA, the CDR3 is TGTGCCAGCAGCCCCCGCGGCGAGCTGGTGGCAGATACGCAGTATTTT. This chain connects TRBV9 to TRBJ2-3; D call uncertain. In germline, CDR1 is SGDLS, CDR2 YYNGEE. Trimming left V 4 bases short and J 4 bases short, with 19 bases between. This CDR3 region has 16 residues. Full variable domain (remainder filled in from reference TRBV9 and TRBJ2-3): DSGVTQTPKHLITATGQRVTLRCSPRSGDLSVYWYQQSLDQGLQFLIQYYNGEERAKGNILERFSAQQFPDLHSELNLSSLELGDSALYFCASSPRGELVADTQYFGPGTRLTVL.

This clonotype has ten or more counts. The chain links TRBV29-1 to TRBJ1-5; 7 bases are shared with TRBD1. The CDR3 runs 13 residues. The J segment lost 3 bases and the V segment lost 6 bases, leaving 5 bases of the junction unmatched. In germline, CDR1 is SQVTM, CDR2 ANQGSEA. CDR3 residues: CSVSGTVNQPQHF. The CDR3 nucleotides are TGCAGCGTCTCCGGGACAGTCAATCAGCCCCAGCATTTT.

V and J are TRBV5-5 and TRBJ2-1; D is ambiguous. Matching the DNA end better, TRBJ2-7 makes the J call doubtful. The CDR3 spans 15 residues. Germline CDR1 and CDR2: SGHKS and YYEKEE (reference sequence). The CDR3 nucleotides are TGTGCCAGCAGCTTGGTAGCTAACTCCTACAATGAGCAGTACTTC. It yields the protein CASSLVANSYNEQYF.

A note on this clonotype: A junction boundary mismatches the germline segment, possibly from a read error. Here the CDR3 reads CASSLDSFGEQYF. CDR3 bases: TGTGCCAGCAGTTTAGACAGCTTCGGCGAGCAGTACTTC. The chain combines TRBV7-9 with TRBJ2-7, with a weak D call TRBD1 (5 bases). The CDR3 totals 13 residues. The germline V gene encodes CDR1 SEHNR and CDR2 FQNEAQ (reference sequence). The complete variable domain, with remaining parts taken from reference TRBV7-9 and TRBJ2-7, reads DTGVSQNPRHKITKRGQNVTFRCDPISEHNRLYWYRQTLGQGPEFLTYFQNEAQLEKSRLLSDRFSAERPKGSFSTLEIQRTEQGDSAMYLCASSLDSFGEQYFGPGTRLTVT.